Shown below are 5 T cell receptor beta chains from a single sample sequenced in a study of blood T cell repertoires in COVID-19. The repertoire was sequenced with immunoSEQ multiplex PCR; TCRdb's copy has only in-frame clones and lacks some. The table lists a few hundred thousand clones, more than 70% of them singletons. Sequencing was carried out using peripheral blood. The receptors shown here come from a middle-aged man with acute or convalescent COVID-19.

The chain links TRBV9 to TRBJ2-1, with D possibly matching TRBD1 (5 bases). CDR1 is SGDLS, CDR2 YYNGEE, per germline. The CDR3 is made up of 14 amino acids. V shed 0 bases and J shed 4 bases, with 8 bases lying between them. This CDR3 reads CASSVGGLYNEQFF. CDR3 sequence (DNA): TGTGCCAGCAGCGTAGGGGGCCTTTACAATGAGCAGTTCTTC.

The chain combines TRBV5-1 with TRBJ2-7; possible D gene TRBD2, 6 bases. Germline V gene lookup returns CDR1 SGHRS and CDR2 YFSETQ. The germline V and J ends were trimmed by 1 base and 3 bases, with 11 bases remaining between them. CDR3 length: 14 residues. CDR3 sequence reads: CASSLPREVYEQYF. The CDR3 DNA reads as TGCGCCAGCAGCTTGCCGCGGGAAGTCTACGAGCAGTACTTC.

The chain is built from TRBV15 and TRBJ2-2, with 9 bases aligning to TRBD1. J was trimmed by 7 bases and V by 0 bases; bases with no gene match: 6. The CDR3 has 16 amino acids. Germline V gene lookup returns CDR1 LNHNV and CDR2 YYDKDF (reference sequence). CDR3 nucleotide sequence: TGTGCCACCAGCAGAGATTCGACAGGGGGTATCGGGGAGCTGTTTTTT. Translating it yields CATSRDSTGGIGELFF.

The V gene is TRBV5-1, the J gene TRBJ1-2; 7 nucleotides agree with TRBD1. J was trimmed by 7 bases and V by 1 base; bases with no gene match: 7. Germline V lookup: CDR1 SGHRS, CDR2 YFSETQ. There are 14 residues in the CDR3. The CDR3 loop is CASSLKTGSIGYTF. The DNA of the CDR3 is TGCGCCAGCAGCTTGAAGACAGGGAGTATTGGCTACACCTTC.

This clone was seen just once. The chain employs TRBV27 and TRBJ2-2; the match to TRBD1 covers 10 bases. The CDR3 has 16 residues. Trimming removed 2 bases from V and 5 bases from J; junction bases left unmatched: 5. Germline V gene data show CDR1 as MNHEY and CDR2 as SMNVEV (reference sequence). The CDR3 DNA reads TGTGCCAGCAGTTTACCGGGACAGGGGAGGACCGGGGAGCTGTTTTTT. Its translation: CASSLPGQGRTGELFF.